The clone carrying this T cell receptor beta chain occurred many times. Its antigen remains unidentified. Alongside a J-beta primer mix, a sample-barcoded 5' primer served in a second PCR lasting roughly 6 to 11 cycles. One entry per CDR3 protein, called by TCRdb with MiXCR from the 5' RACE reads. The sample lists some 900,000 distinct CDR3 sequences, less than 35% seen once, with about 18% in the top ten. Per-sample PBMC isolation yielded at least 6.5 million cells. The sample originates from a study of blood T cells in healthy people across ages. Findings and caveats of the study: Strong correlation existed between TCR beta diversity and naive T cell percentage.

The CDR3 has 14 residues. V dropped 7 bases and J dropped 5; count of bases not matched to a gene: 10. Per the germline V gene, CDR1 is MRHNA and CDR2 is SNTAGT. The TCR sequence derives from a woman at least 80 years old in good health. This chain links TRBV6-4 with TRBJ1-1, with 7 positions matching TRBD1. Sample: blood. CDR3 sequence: CASTPTGSPTEAFF. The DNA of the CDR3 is TGTGCCAGCACCCCGACAGGGTCACCTACTGAAGCTTTCTTT.